The entry below describes one TCR beta chain. Its antigen is undetermined. The data were obtained in a study of Ad26.COV2.S vaccination and SARS-CoV-2 variants. The method was immunoSEQ multiplex PCR; TCRdb's version includes in-frame clones alone and lacks a portion of them. The sample holds about 350,000 clones, just over 90% seen once. CDR1 is SNHLY and CDR2 is FYNNEI in the germline V gene. The CDR3 is 16 residues long. V lost 3 bases, J lost 0 bases, and 9 bases lay in between. Study conclusions and caveats: Comparability of non-spike TCR breadth was observed across vaccine and placebo recipients. After vaccination, reports described spike-specific CD8+ and CD4+ T cell responses as showing substantial breadth. Possible underestimation of total T cell responses by the TCR breadth and depth analyses was noted. Spike-specific TCR breadth was greater in vaccine than placebo recipients.

The chain recombines TRBV2 with TRBJ2-6; possibly TRBD2 for D (7 bases). The sequenced sample was peripheral blood, obtained after recovery from COVID-19. The source of this sequence is a human donor who had recovered from COVID-19. DNA for the CDR3: TGTGCCAGCAGTGATAGGGGGGGCTCTGGGGCCAACGTCCTGACTTTC. The encoded protein is CASSDRGGSGANVLTF.